This T cell receptor (beta chain) comes out of a study of identical twins. Study results and caveats: Within cord blood, abundant beta clonotypes carried fewer insertions, but memory repertoires showed no such trend.

A template switching step contributed a universal primer site, while unique molecular identifiers were present in the cDNA. TCRdb independently ran MiXCR on the 5' RACE reads; one entry per CDR3 protein. Counted here are a few hundred thousand distinct CDR3 sequences, roughly 26% occurring once; the ten biggest clones make up around 3%. Details on this clonotype: Antigen specificity is unknown.

Germline V gene sequence: CDR1 DFQATT, CDR2 SNEGSKA (reference sequence). J gave up 5 bases and V 5 bases, and 8 bases lay outside the gene matches. The CDR3 loop spans 14 amino acids. The data also belong to a second study, concerning T cells expressing NK-cell markers. That source adds: Clones of NKG2C+ T cells that had expanded were of unclear HCMV specificity.

This clonotype originated in a woman aged 18-29 years in good health. The chain carries TRBV20-1 and TRBJ2-3; 9 bases match TRBD2. The sequenced material came from CD4+ T cells sorted from blood. The CDR3 here is CSAGGGGAIDTQYF. DNA of the CDR3: TGCAGTGCTGGTGGCGGGGGGGCCATAGATACGCAGTATTTT.